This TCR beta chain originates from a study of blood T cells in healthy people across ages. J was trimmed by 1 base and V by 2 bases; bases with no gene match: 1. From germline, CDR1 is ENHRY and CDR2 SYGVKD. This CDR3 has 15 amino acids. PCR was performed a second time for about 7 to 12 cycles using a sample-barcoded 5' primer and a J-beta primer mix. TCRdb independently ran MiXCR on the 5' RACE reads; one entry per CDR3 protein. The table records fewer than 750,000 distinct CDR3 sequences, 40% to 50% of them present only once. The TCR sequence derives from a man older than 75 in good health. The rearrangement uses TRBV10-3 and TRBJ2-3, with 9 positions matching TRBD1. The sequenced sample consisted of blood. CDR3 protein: CAISERDRGTDTQYF. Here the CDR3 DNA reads TGTGCCATCAGTGAGCGGGACAGGGGCACAGATACGCAGTATTTT.